The entry below describes one T cell receptor (beta chain). Its antigen is not identified. The protocol was immunoSEQ multiplex PCR, while the TCRdb copy is restricted to in-frame clones and leaves out a portion. The sample holds roughly 32,000 clones, 80% to 85% seen once. V lost 5 bases to trimming and J lost 5 bases, with 13 bases between them. The CDR3 has 14 amino acids. Germline CDR1 MNHEY, CDR2 SVGAGI. This sample was taken from a study of a mutant IDH1 vaccine in newly diagnosed glioma. Overall study: Patients got their first vaccination 4-6 weeks after radiotherapy alone, or with temozolomide cycles. The treated population exhibited a male proportion of about 60%, a female proportion of about 38%, and a mean age of approximately 42 years. Most patients had radiochemotherapy with temozolomide before enrollment; others had one alone.

The time point was: week 35, safety follow-up. It was 300 ug of mutant IDH1 20-mer peptide that made up each vaccine dose, given with topical imiquimod. This TCR was recovered from a woman between 18 and 30 years old with glioma. V usage is TRBV6-5 and J usage is TRBJ1-5; tentatively, D is TRBD1 (6 bases). The input for sequencing was PBMCs, taken from a glioma patient whose treatment included an IDH1 peptide vaccine. The CDR3 coding sequence is TGTGCCAGCAGTGCCCTGACAGGTTATCAGCCCCAGCATTTT. This gives the protein CASSALTGYQPQHF.